This T cell receptor beta chain was captured in a study of T cell repertoires in cytomegalovirus infection. For the study at large: Public TCR beta signatures were indicative of both CMV infection and a matching HLA type.

TCRdb reprocessed the reads with MiXCR, giving one entry per CDR3 protein. Here the sample spans around 290,000 distinct CDR3 sequences, under 30% being singletons. The sample holds many counts of this clonotype. Its antigen is unknown. V lost 2 bases, J lost 5 bases, and 4 bases stayed unmatched. The CDR3 is made up of 15 amino acids. Germline loops: CDR1 SGHTA, CDR2 FQGTGA. Regarding the study as a whole: Cumulative public TCR beta family frequency identified carriers of CMV plus the relevant HLA. Across the ex vivo response, the dominant clonotypes were HLA-C-restricted CMV-specific TCR beta clonotypes.

The chain joins TRBV7-3 to TRBJ2-1, with TRBD2 matching 9 bases. This sequence originates from a human donor in good health (CMV status not recorded). Some clones in this sample may be carry-over from other donors' samples. Sequencing used PBMCs. The CDR3, as DNA: TGTGCCAGCAGCTTAGTGCGGGGGGGTAACAATGAGCAGTTCTTC. This translates into CASSLVRGGNNEQFF.